These T cell receptor beta chains were read from a single sample in a study of control samples from healthy donors and cancer patients. TCRdb keeps only in-frame clones here, not all; method: immunoSEQ multiplex PCR. The sample yields some 94,000 clones, roughly nine tenths seen once. The source material was blood. The receptors were sampled from a woman aged 50 to 65 in good health. Each CDR3 is given with its conserved first and last residue. A D gene is named only where the DNA matches it firmly. Only part of the rows carry a size: once, few, many, or a class if the clone is expanded.

v_gene: TRBV7-8; d_gene: NA; j_gene: TRBJ1-5; abundance: NA; CDR3nt: TGTGCCAGCAGCTTCCTGGGCAGCAATCAGCCCCAGCATTTT; CDR3aa: CASSFLGSNQPQHF
v_gene: TRBV19; d_gene: TRBD1; j_gene: TRBJ1-4; abundance: NA; CDR3nt: TGTGCCAGTAGTATTCGTGGGGCCAGGACAGGGGGCGGGAGAAATGAAAAACTGTTTTTT; CDR3aa: CASSIRGARTGGGRNEKLFF
v_gene: TRBV5-6; d_gene: NA; j_gene: TRBJ2-1; abundance: NA; CDR3nt: TGTGCCAGCAGCTTTGAGGCGGGATGGGCCTACAATGAGCAGTTCTTC; CDR3aa: CASSFEAGWAYNEQFF
v_gene: TRBV5-1; d_gene: TRBD2; j_gene: TRBJ2-2; abundance: NA; CDR3nt: TGCGCCGTTGGAGGGACTAGCTACGGCGGGGAGCTGTTTTTT; CDR3aa: CAVGGTSYGGELFF
v_gene: TRBV4-3; d_gene: TRBD2; j_gene: TRBJ2-4; abundance: NA; CDR3nt: TGCGCCAGCAGCCAAGTTTCTCAAGCGGGGACTGGGGACATTCAGTACTTC; CDR3aa: CASSQVSQAGTGDIQYF
v_gene: TRBV9; d_gene: TRBD1; j_gene: TRBJ1-2; abundance: NA; CDR3nt: TGTGCCAGCAGCCCCCAGACAGGGTCCCATGGCTACACCTTC; CDR3aa: CASSPQTGSHGYTF
v_gene: TRBV11-3; d_gene: TRBD2; j_gene: TRBJ2-3; abundance: NA; CDR3nt: TGTGCCAGCAGCCTCGGGGTAGCGGGAGGGACAGATACGCAGTATTTT; CDR3aa: CASSLGVAGGTDTQYF
v_gene: TRBV6-6; d_gene: NA; j_gene: TRBJ1-2; abundance: once; CDR3nt: TGTGCCAGCAGTTACTCGGCAGGGGCCTATGGCTACACCTTC; CDR3aa: CASSYSAGAYGYTF
v_gene: TRBV27; d_gene: NA; j_gene: TRBJ1-3; abundance: NA; CDR3nt: NA; CDR3aa: CASSFSGQGSGNTIYF
v_gene: TRBV28; d_gene: NA; j_gene: TRBJ2-6; abundance: NA; CDR3nt: TGTGCCAGCAGTTCCGGTACCGCGGGGGCCAACGTCCTGACTTTC; CDR3aa: CASSSGTAGANVLTF
v_gene: TRBV12-3/TRBV12-4; d_gene: TRBD1; j_gene: TRBJ1-2; abundance: once; CDR3nt: TGTGCCAGCAGCAACCCCGCAGGGGGAGGCTACACCTTC; CDR3aa: CASSNPAGGGYTF
v_gene: TRBV3-1/TRBV3-2; d_gene: NA; j_gene: TRBJ2-5; abundance: NA; CDR3nt: TGTGCCAGCTCGCCCAGGGCCCAAGAGACCCAGTACTTC; CDR3aa: CASSPRAQETQYF
v_gene: TRBV19; d_gene: TRBD1; j_gene: TRBJ2-7; abundance: NA; CDR3nt: TGTGCCAGTAGGGGACAGGGAGGGTTATACGAGCAGTACTTC; CDR3aa: CASRGQGGLYEQYF
v_gene: TRBV5-1; d_gene: NA; j_gene: TRBJ2-3; abundance: NA; CDR3nt: TGCGCCAGCAGCTCCGTTTTCCGGGAGAGCACAGATACGCAGTATTTT; CDR3aa: CASSSVFRESTDTQYF
v_gene: TRBV25-1; d_gene: TRBD2; j_gene: TRBJ2-1; abundance: NA; CDR3nt: TGTGCCAGCAGTGAGACTAGCGGGAACGATGAGCAGTTCTTC; CDR3aa: CASSETSGNDEQFF
v_gene: TRBV18; d_gene: NA; j_gene: TRBJ1-1; abundance: NA; CDR3nt: TGTGCCAGCTCACCGCTCGCGAGGAACACTGAAGCTTTCTTT; CDR3aa: CASSPLARNTEAFF
v_gene: TRBV5-1; d_gene: TRBD2; j_gene: TRBJ2-1; abundance: NA; CDR3nt: TGCGCCAGCAGCTTGGCCCCAGGGACTAGCGGCAATGAGCAGTTCTTC; CDR3aa: CASSLAPGTSGNEQFF
v_gene: TRBV24-1; d_gene: NA; j_gene: TRBJ1-5; abundance: NA; CDR3nt: TGTGCCACCAGTGATTTGCGGGGGGCCGGCAATCAGCCCCAGCATTTT; CDR3aa: CATSDLRGAGNQPQHF
v_gene: TRBV2; d_gene: NA; j_gene: TRBJ1-4; abundance: NA; CDR3nt: TGTGCCAGCAGGTCGGGTACTAATGAAAAACTGTTTTTT; CDR3aa: CASRSGTNEKLFF
v_gene: TRBV6-2/TRBV6-3; d_gene: NA; j_gene: TRBJ2-6; abundance: NA; CDR3nt: TGTGCCAGCGGTTGTGTAGAGCGGGCCTGCTCTGGGGCCAACGTCCTGACTTTC; CDR3aa: CASGCVERACSGANVLTF
v_gene: TRBV27; d_gene: NA; j_gene: TRBJ1-2; abundance: once; CDR3nt: TGTGCCAGCAGGCCCTCGACATCCTATGGCTACACCTTC; CDR3aa: CASRPSTSYGYTF
v_gene: TRBV10-3; d_gene: NA; j_gene: TRBJ1-2; abundance: NA; CDR3nt: TGTGCCATCACACCGCAGGGAGGGAACTATGGCTACACCTTC; CDR3aa: CAITPQGGNYGYTF
v_gene: TRBV6-1; d_gene: NA; j_gene: TRBJ1-2; abundance: few; CDR3nt: TGTGCCAGCAGTGAAATCGGGACCAACTATGGCTACACCTTC; CDR3aa: CASSEIGTNYGYTF
v_gene: TRBV18; d_gene: TRBD1; j_gene: TRBJ1-2; abundance: NA; CDR3nt: TGTGCCAGCTCACTTACACCCGGGACAGGGACGGTGAACTATGGCTACACCTTC; CDR3aa: CASSLTPGTGTVNYGYTF
v_gene: TRBV6-1; d_gene: NA; j_gene: TRBJ2-1; abundance: NA; CDR3nt: TGTGCCAGCAGTGAAGCAGGGGGCGGGGGGTTCTTC; CDR3aa: CASSEAGGGGFF
v_gene: TRBV15; d_gene: NA; j_gene: TRBJ2-2; abundance: NA; CDR3nt: TGTGCCACCAGCAGAGAGTCGGGACCCAACACCGGGGAGCTGTTTTTT; CDR3aa: CATSRESGPNTGELFF